One sample yielded the 13 T cell receptor beta chains listed below, sequenced in a study of T cells after yellow fever vaccination. TCRdb fed the 5' RACE reads into MiXCR, producing one record per CDR3 protein. This sample has under 250,000 distinct CDR3 sequences, with 6.9% found just once. The material was CD4+ T cells sorted from PBMCs, obtained 15 days after the yellow fever booster vaccination. These receptors were taken from a man aged 30-40 years who received the YFV17D yellow fever vaccine.

J is TRBJ2-1 and V is TRBV5-4; D gene unclear. The germline V and J ends were trimmed by 4 bases and 0 bases, with 17 bases remaining between them. The CDR3 consists of 17 residues. CDR1 is SGHNT and CDR2 is YYREEE in the germline V gene (reference sequence). The CDR3 sequence is CASSSDLRSRSYNEQFF. The CDR3, as DNA: TGTGCCAGCAGCAGCGACTTGCGGAGTCGCTCCTACAATGAGCAGTTCTTC.

The chain links TRBV9 to TRBJ2-7; the match to TRBD2 covers 8 bases. Germline trimming cut 4 bases from V and 0 bases from J; bases unmatched to any gene: 18. CDR3 size: 19 residues. From germline, CDR1 is SGDLS and CDR2 YYNGEE. In DNA, the CDR3 is TGTGCCAGCAGCCCATCCCTTTCGCCTAACAGCGGGAGCTCCTACGAGCAGTACTTC. Protein sequence: CASSPSLSPNSGSSYEQYF.

At least ten counts were recorded for this clonotype. The gene calls are TRBV2 and TRBJ2-3, with a weak D call TRBD2 (5 bases). Trimming took off 6 bases at V and 0 bases at J, with 10 bases between the two ends. CDR1 is SNHLY and CDR2 is FYNNEI in the germline V gene. The CDR3 is made up of 14 amino acids. The CDR3 sequence is CASRRVTSTDTQYF. The CDR3 region has the DNA TGTGCCAGCAGGCGGGTGACTAGCACAGATACGCAGTATTTT.

The sample holds a few counts of this clonotype. The chain uses TRBV28 and TRBJ2-7; the D gene is possibly TRBD2 (6 bases). Germline assignment: CDR1 MDHEN and CDR2 SYDVKM. The V gene lost 5 bases and the J gene lost 0 bases, with 20 bases spanning the gap. This CDR3 contains 17 residues. The CDR3 region is CASSLKNFGTGSYEQYF. The CDR3 bases are TGTGCCAGCAGTCTCAAAAACTTCGGGACTGGCTCCTACGAGCAGTACTTC.

This clonotype was picked up a small number of times. The chain combines TRBV4-2 with TRBJ1-3; possible D gene TRBD1, 5 bases. Germline-derived CDR1 and CDR2 are LGHNA and YNFKEQ. The V and J ends lost 0 bases and 2 bases respectively, with 8 bases between them. The CDR3 consists of 15 residues. The CDR3 protein is CASSQEGGAGNTIYF. CDR3 nucleotides: TGTGCCAGCAGCCAAGAGGGAGGGGCTGGAAACACCATATATTTT.

The sample holds many counts of this clonotype. The CDR3 DNA reads TGCAGCGGTTCGGGGACAGGGGGCTCCCTTAACTATGGCTACACCTTC. This encodes CSGSGTGGSLNYGYTF. The chain employs TRBV29-1 and TRBJ1-2, with 12 bases aligning to TRBD1. There are 16 residues in the CDR3. Germline V gives CDR1 SQVTM, CDR2 ANQGSEA. J lost 1 base, V lost 7 bases, and 10 bases had no gene match.

The rearrangement joins TRBV5-1 to TRBJ1-4; no definite D call. V lost 1 base, J lost 2 bases, and 9 bases lay in between. Germline-derived CDR1 and CDR2 are SGHRS and YFSETQ. The CDR3 has 15 residues. DNA for the CDR3: TGCGCCAGCAGCTTGTTCGGGATCACTAATGAAAAACTGTTTTTT. Its protein product is CASSLFGITNEKLFF.

The rearrangement joins TRBV12-3 or TRBV12-4 to TRBJ1-2; D gene unclear. The CDR3 has 15 amino acids. Trimming stripped 3 bases from V and 1 base from J, with 12 bases between. The CDR3 spells CASSFDMRGNYGYTF. The CDR3 DNA follows: TGTGCCAGCAGTTTTGATATGCGGGGTAACTATGGCTACACCTTC.

This clonotype was counted a few times. V and J are TRBV7-2 and TRBJ2-2, with a weak D call TRBD2 (6 bases). The CDR3 is made up of 16 amino acids. Trimming cost V 0 bases and J 6 bases, with 14 bases left between them. CDR1 is SGHTA, CDR2 FQGNSA, per germline. The CDR3 here is CASSLAGLRHPGELFF. DNA for the CDR3: TGTGCCAGCAGCTTAGCTGGACTACGTCATCCCGGGGAGCTGTTTTTT.

This clonotype has just one count. The chain is built from TRBV29-1 and TRBJ2-5, with D tentatively TRBD2 (5 bases). Germline CDR1 SQVTM, CDR2 ANQGSEA. This CDR3 region has 13 residues. V was trimmed by 7 bases and J by 4 bases, leaving 16 bases between them. The CDR3 nucleotides are TGCAGCGACCTCGGGGTGCTCGGAGAGACCCAGTACTTC. Its protein product is CSDLGVLGETQYF.

The chain uses TRBV19 and TRBJ1-4, with D uncertain. V was pared by 3 bases and J by 8 bases, with 10 bases between. The germline V gene encodes CDR1 LNHDA and CDR2 SQIVND (reference sequence). This CDR3 spans 13 amino acids. In nucleotides, the CDR3 is TGTGCCAGTAGTATCTCCGGGCGGGAAAAACTGTTTTTT. This codes for CASSISGREKLFF.

The chain recombines TRBV20-1 with TRBJ1-4; D gene unclear. Looked up from germline, CDR1 is DFQATT and CDR2 is SNEGSKA (reference sequence). This CDR3 spans 12 amino acids. Trimming shortened V by 7 bases and J by 3 bases, and 9 bases separated the two germline ends. The CDR3 DNA sequence: TGCAGTGTCATCGGGTCTAATGAAAAACTGTTTTTT. It translates to CSVIGSNEKLFF.

The genes are TRBV3-1 and TRBJ2-2; the match to TRBD1 covers 8 bases. V lost 3 bases and J lost 10; bases outside the gene matches: 7. CDR1 and CDR2 from the germline V gene are LGHDT and YNNKEL (reference sequence). There are 14 residues in the CDR3. CDR3 amino acids: CASSQTGAGAELFF. The CDR3 DNA reads as TGTGCCAGCAGCCAGACAGGGGCTGGGGCGGAGCTGTTTTTT.